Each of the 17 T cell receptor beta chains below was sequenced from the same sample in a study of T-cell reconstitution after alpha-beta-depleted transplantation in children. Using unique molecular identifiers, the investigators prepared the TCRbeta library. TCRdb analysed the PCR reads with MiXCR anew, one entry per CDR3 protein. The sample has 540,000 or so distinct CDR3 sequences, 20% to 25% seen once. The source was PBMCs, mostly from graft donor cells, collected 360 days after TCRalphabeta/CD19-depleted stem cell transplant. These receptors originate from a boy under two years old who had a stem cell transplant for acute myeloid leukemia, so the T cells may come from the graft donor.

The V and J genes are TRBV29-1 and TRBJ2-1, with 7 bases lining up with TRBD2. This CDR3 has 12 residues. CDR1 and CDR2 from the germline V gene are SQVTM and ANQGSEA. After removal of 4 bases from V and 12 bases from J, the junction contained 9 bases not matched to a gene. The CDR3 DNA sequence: TGCAGCGTTGTTCGGGGGGAGGGTGGGCAGTTCTTC. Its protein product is CSVVRGEGGQFF.

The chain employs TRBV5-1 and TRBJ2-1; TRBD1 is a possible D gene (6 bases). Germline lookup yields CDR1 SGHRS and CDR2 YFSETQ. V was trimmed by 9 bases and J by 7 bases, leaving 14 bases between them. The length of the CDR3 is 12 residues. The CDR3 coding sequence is TGCGCCACAACGGACAGAGCAAATGAGCAGTTCTTC. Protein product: CATTDRANEQFF.

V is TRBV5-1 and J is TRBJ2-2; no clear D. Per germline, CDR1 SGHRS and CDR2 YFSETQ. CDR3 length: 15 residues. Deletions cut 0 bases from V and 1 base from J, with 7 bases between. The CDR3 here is CASSLGNMNTGELFF. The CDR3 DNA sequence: TGCGCCAGCAGCTTGGGAAACATGAACACCGGGGAGCTGTTTTTT. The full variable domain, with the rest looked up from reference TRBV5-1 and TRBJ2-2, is KAGVTQTPRYLIKTRGQQVTLSCSPISGHRSVSWYQQTPGQGLQFLFEYFSETQRNKGNFPGRFSGRQFSNSRSEMNVSTLELGDSALYLCASSLGNMNTGELFFGEGSRLTVL.

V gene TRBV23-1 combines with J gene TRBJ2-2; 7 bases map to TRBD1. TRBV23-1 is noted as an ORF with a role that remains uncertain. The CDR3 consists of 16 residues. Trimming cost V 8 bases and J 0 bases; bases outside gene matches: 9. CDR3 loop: CASAKGTDSNTGELFF. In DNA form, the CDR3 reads TGCGCCAGCGCAAAGGGGACAGACTCGAACACCGGGGAGCTGTTTTTT.

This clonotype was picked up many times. The CDR3 nucleotides read TGCAGTGCTAGGGAATATGAAGCTTTCTTT. This codes for CSAREYEAFF. The rearrangement uses TRBV20-1 and TRBJ1-1; D gene uncertain. This CDR3 spans 10 amino acids. Trimming cost V 3 bases and J 7 bases, with 6 bases left between them. CDR1 and CDR2 (germline): DFQATT, SNEGSKA (reference sequence).

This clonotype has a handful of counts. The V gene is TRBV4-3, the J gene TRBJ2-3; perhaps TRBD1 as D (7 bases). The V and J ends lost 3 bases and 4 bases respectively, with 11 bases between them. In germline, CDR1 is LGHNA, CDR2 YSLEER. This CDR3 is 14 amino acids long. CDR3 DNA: TGCGCCAGCAGCCATGACAGGGAGGCAGATACGCAGTATTTT. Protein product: CASSHDREADTQYF.

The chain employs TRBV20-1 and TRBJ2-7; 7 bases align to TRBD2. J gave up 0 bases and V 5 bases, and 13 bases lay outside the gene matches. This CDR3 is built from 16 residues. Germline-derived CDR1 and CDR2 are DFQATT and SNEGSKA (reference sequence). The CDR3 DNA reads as TGCAGTGCTGGGGACCTGGGCGGGGGAAGCTCCTACGAGCAGTACGTC. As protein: CSAGDLGGGSSYEQYV.

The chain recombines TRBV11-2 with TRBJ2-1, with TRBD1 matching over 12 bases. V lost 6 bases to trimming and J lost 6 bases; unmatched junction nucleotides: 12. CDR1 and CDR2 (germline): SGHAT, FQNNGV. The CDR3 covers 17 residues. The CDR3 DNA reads TGTGCCAGCAGTCTGAGGGTGGGGACAGGGGGCCTCAATGAGCAGTTCTTC. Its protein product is CASSLRVGTGGLNEQFF.

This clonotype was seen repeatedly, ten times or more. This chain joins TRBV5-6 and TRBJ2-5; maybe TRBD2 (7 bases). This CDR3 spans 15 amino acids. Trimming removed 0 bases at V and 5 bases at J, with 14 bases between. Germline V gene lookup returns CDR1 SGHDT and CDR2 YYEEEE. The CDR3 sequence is CASSLGGGRGETQYF. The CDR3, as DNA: TGTGCCAGCAGCTTGGGCGGGGGCAGAGGGGAGACCCAGTACTTC.

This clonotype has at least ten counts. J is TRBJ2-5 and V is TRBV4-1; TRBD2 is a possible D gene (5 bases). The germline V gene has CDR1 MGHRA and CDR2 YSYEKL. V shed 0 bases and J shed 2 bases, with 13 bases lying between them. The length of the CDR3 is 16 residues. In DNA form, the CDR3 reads TGCGCCAGCAGCCAAGATTGGCGAGGACTTCAAGAGACCCAGTACTTC. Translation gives CASSQDWRGLQETQYF.

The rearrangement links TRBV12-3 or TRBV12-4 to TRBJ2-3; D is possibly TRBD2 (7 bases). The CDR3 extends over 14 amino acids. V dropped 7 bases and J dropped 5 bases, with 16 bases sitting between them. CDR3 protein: CASIWGGQGDTQYF. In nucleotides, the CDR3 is TGTGCCAGCATCTGGGGGGGGCAAGGAGATACGCAGTATTTT.

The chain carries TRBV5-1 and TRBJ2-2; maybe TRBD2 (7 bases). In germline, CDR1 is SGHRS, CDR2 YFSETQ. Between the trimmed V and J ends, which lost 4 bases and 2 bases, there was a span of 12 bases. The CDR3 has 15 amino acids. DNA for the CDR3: TGCGCCAGCAGCGTCGGGGGGCGAAACACCGGGGAGCTGTTTTTT. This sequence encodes CASSVGGRNTGELFF.

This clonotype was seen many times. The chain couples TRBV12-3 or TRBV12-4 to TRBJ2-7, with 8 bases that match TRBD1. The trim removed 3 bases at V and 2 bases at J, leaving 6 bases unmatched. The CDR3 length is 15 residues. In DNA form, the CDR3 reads TGTGCCAGCAGTTTTCGCGGACAGGGAACCTACGAGCAGTACTTC. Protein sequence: CASSFRGQGTYEQYF.

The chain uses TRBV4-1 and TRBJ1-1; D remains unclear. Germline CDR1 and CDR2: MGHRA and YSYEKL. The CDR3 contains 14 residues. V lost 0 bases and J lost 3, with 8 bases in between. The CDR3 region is CASSQDMRDTEAFF. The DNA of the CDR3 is TGCGCCAGCAGCCAAGATATGCGGGACACTGAAGCTTTCTTT.

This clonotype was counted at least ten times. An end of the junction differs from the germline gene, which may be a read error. This chain's CDR3 is CASNVRQPSAVF. CDR3 nucleotide sequence: TGTGCCAGCAACGTCAGACAGCCGAGCGCAGTTTTT. The chain employs TRBV6-6 and TRBJ2-3; tentatively, D is TRBD1 (5 bases). The CDR3 loop spans 12 amino acids. Per the germline V gene, CDR1 is MNHNY and CDR2 is SVGAGI (reference sequence).

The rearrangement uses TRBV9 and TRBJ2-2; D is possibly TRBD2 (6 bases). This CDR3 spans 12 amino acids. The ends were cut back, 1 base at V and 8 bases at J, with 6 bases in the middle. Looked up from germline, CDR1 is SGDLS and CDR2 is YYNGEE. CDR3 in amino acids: CASSVLAGELFF. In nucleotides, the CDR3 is TGTGCCAGCAGCGTACTAGCGGGGGAGCTGTTTTTT. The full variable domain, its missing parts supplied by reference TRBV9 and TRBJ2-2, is DSGVTQTPKHLITATGQRVTLRCSPRSGDLSVYWYQQSLDQGLQFLIQYYNGEERAKGNILERFSAQQFPDLHSELNLSSLELGDSALYFCASSVLAGELFFGEGSRLTVL.

CDR3 DNA: TGTGCCAGCTCACAGGGACAGGATAATGAAAAACTGTTTTTT. As protein: CASSQGQDNEKLFF. This rearrangement joins TRBV18 to TRBJ1-4; 8 nucleotides align to TRBD1. The CDR3 is 14 amino acids. Trimming removed 4 bases from V and 4 bases from J; junction bases left unmatched: 2. CDR1 is KGHSH, CDR2 LQKENI, per germline.